These T cell receptor beta chains were read from a single sample in a study of regulatory T cells in long-lasting Graves disease. TCRdb re-called the multiplex PCR reads with MiXCR, one entry per CDR3 protein. The sample includes about 290,000 distinct CDR3 sequences, 20% to 25% of them seen just once. Material: peripheral blood mononuclear cells (PBMCs), obtained when the disease was refractory, from a patient treated with antithyroid drugs. Receptors originate from a female donor with Graves disease. CDR3s include the opening cysteine and the closing phenylalanine or tryptophan. D genes are given only for firm matches. A row's size may be missing; if present it is once, few, many or a size class.

j_gene: TRBJ1-1
v_gene: TRBV27
abundance: many
d_gene: TRBD1
CDR3aa: CASSAGTGQLTRNTEAFF

j_gene: TRBJ2-7
v_gene: TRBV7-2
abundance: many
d_gene: TRBD2
CDR3aa: CASSFLGLAIEQYF

j_gene: TRBJ2-7
v_gene: TRBV6-1
abundance: many
d_gene: NA
CDR3aa: CASSRSPYEQYF

j_gene: TRBJ1-3
v_gene: TRBV11-1
abundance: many
d_gene: NA
CDR3aa: CASSFRTVSGNTIYF

j_gene: TRBJ2-7
v_gene: TRBV24-1
abundance: NA
d_gene: NA
CDR3aa: CATRRGLRRVVSYEQYF

j_gene: TRBJ1-1
v_gene: TRBV7-2
abundance: few
d_gene: NA
CDR3aa: CASSSDGTRGTEAFF

j_gene: TRBJ1-6
v_gene: TRBV27
abundance: NA
d_gene: NA
CDR3aa: CASSLKGVNSPLHF

j_gene: TRBJ2-5
v_gene: TRBV29-1
abundance: many
d_gene: TRBD2
CDR3aa: CSVGLAGEETQYF

j_gene: TRBJ2-2
v_gene: TRBV7-6
abundance: NA
d_gene: NA
CDR3aa: CASSFTAETNTGELFF

j_gene: TRBJ1-2
v_gene: TRBV6-2/TRBV6-3
abundance: many
d_gene: TRBD1
CDR3aa: CASSSLLQGTNYGYTF

j_gene: TRBJ2-3
v_gene: TRBV11-2
abundance: NA
d_gene: NA
CDR3aa: CASSLGEDRDSLNPDTQYF

j_gene: TRBJ2-7
v_gene: TRBV28
abundance: NA
d_gene: TRBD2
CDR3aa: CASTSSGLAAYEQYF

j_gene: TRBJ2-7
v_gene: TRBV7-2
abundance: many
d_gene: NA
CDR3aa: CASSLVEGPYEQYF

j_gene: TRBJ1-1
v_gene: TRBV2
abundance: many
d_gene: NA
CDR3aa: CASRTGGTEAFF

j_gene: TRBJ1-1
v_gene: TRBV20-1
abundance: many
d_gene: TRBD1
CDR3aa: CSATTLTGIGTEAFF

j_gene: TRBJ1-1
v_gene: TRBV29-1
abundance: NA
d_gene: NA
CDR3aa: CSAVGGRGRTEAFF

j_gene: TRBJ2-2
v_gene: TRBV27
abundance: many
d_gene: NA
CDR3aa: CASSLFGGDAGELFF

j_gene: TRBJ2-2
v_gene: TRBV28
abundance: few
d_gene: TRBD2
CDR3aa: CASSSPWTSGNTGELFF

j_gene: TRBJ1-1
v_gene: TRBV15
abundance: many
d_gene: TRBD1
CDR3aa: CATSRVGTAEAFF

j_gene: TRBJ2-7
v_gene: TRBV28
abundance: NA
d_gene: TRBD2
CDR3aa: CASSFSASGTYEQYF

j_gene: TRBJ1-5
v_gene: TRBV12-3/TRBV12-4
abundance: many
d_gene: NA
CDR3aa: CASSRDTYQPQHF

j_gene: TRBJ2-1
v_gene: TRBV6-2/TRBV6-3
abundance: many
d_gene: NA
CDR3aa: CASSYQRANEQFF

j_gene: TRBJ1-1
v_gene: TRBV7-2
abundance: many
d_gene: NA
CDR3aa: CATREGTEAFF

j_gene: TRBJ2-7
v_gene: TRBV28
abundance: NA
d_gene: NA
CDR3aa: CASSQGSSYEQYF

j_gene: TRBJ1-2
v_gene: TRBV18
abundance: few
d_gene: TRBD1
CDR3aa: CASSPDRGDGYTF

j_gene: TRBJ2-7
v_gene: TRBV2
abundance: many
d_gene: TRBD1
CDR3aa: CASSRPGQGREQYF

j_gene: TRBJ2-2
v_gene: TRBV5-4
abundance: once
d_gene: NA
CDR3aa: CASSLYGGGTGELFF

j_gene: TRBJ2-1
v_gene: TRBV7-9
abundance: NA
d_gene: TRBD2
CDR3aa: CASSLVAGVWNEQFF

j_gene: TRBJ2-2
v_gene: TRBV18
abundance: NA
d_gene: NA
CDR3aa: CASSPGGNTGELFF

j_gene: TRBJ2-3
v_gene: TRBV12-3/TRBV12-4
abundance: NA
d_gene: NA
CDR3aa: CASSSFYSRGTDTQYF

j_gene: TRBJ2-7
v_gene: TRBV3-1
abundance: many
d_gene: TRBD2
CDR3aa: CASSPPGLAGHEQYF

j_gene: TRBJ1-1
v_gene: TRBV18
abundance: NA
d_gene: TRBD1
CDR3aa: CASSGDRSATEAFF

j_gene: TRBJ2-5
v_gene: TRBV7-9
abundance: many
d_gene: NA
CDR3aa: CASSFQGFFETQYF

j_gene: TRBJ1-2
v_gene: TRBV2
abundance: many
d_gene: NA
CDR3aa: CASSEARTNYGYTF

j_gene: TRBJ2-2
v_gene: TRBV5-6
abundance: few
d_gene: NA
CDR3aa: CASSLIRESTGELFF